This T cell receptor beta chain comes out of a study of tissue T cells after allogeneic stem cell transplantation. The study, taken as a whole, reports: Anatomically similar tissues had similar TCR repertoires within each patient. Some tissue clones might be persisting host cells; their alloreactivity or antigen specificity was not determined.

Clones were sequenced by immunoSEQ multiplex PCR, and TCRdb holds only the in-frame ones, with some missing. The table has 6,000 or so clones, approximately 58% seen once. A word on this clone: The target antigen is unknown.

This TCR derives from a male donor aged 60 or over with lung cancer. The sequences come from tissue from the jejunum, collected at autopsy.

CDR3 nucleotide sequence: TGTGCCAGCTCACCACCTGGGACTACCTACGAGCAGTACTTC. Amino acid sequence: CASSPPGTTYEQYF. The chain joins TRBV18 to TRBJ2-7; 7 bases align to TRBD2. Germline V gene sequence: CDR1 KGHSH, CDR2 LQKENI. The CDR3 is 14 residues long. V shed 0 bases, J shed 2 bases, and the junction held 1 base outside the gene matches.